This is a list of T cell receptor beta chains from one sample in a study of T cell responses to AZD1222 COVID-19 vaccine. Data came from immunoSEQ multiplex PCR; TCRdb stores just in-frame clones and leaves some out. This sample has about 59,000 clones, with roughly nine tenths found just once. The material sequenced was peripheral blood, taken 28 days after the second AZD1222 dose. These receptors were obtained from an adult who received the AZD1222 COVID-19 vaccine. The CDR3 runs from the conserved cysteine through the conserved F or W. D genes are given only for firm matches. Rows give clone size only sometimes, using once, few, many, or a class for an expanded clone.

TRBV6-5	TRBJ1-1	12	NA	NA	CASRVGKTEAFF	TGTGCCAGCAGGGTAGGGAAGACTGAAGCTTTCTTT
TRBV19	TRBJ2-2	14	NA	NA	CASTPGTVRGELFF	TGTGCCAGTACCCCAGGGACGGTCAGGGGGGAGCTGTTTTTT
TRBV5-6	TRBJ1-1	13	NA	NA	CASSLIGGTEAFF	TGTGCCAGCAGCTTGATCGGGGGCACTGAAGCTTTCTTT
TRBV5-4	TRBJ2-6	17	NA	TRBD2	CASSLELAGSGANVLTF	TGTGCCAGCAGCTTGGAGCTAGCGGGATCTGGGGCCAACGTCCTGACTTTC
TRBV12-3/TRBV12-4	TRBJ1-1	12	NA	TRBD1	CASGDRVTEAFF	TGTGCCAGCGGTGACAGGGTCACTGAAGCTTTCTTT
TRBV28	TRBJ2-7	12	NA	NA	CASSSTYPEQYF	TGTGCCAGCAGTTCCACCTACCCCGAGCAGTACTTC
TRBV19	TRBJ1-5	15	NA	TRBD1	CASGTGGTSNQPQHF	TGTGCCAGTGGTACAGGGGGCACTAGCAATCAGCCCCAGCATTTT
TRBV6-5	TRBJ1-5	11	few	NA	CASGTGQPQHF	TGTGCCAGCGGAACGGGGCAGCCCCAGCATTTT
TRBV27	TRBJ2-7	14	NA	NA	CASSLTGQPYEQYF	TGTGCCAGCAGTTTGACCGGACAGCCCTACGAGCAGTACTTC
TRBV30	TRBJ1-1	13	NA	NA	CAWSNKGTTEAFF	TGTGCCTGGAGTAATAAGGGAACGACTGAAGCTTTCTTT
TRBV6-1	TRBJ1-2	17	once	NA	CASSDGGDSVVRYGYTF	TGTGCCAGCAGTGACGGAGGGGATAGCGTGGTCCGCTATGGCTACACCTTC
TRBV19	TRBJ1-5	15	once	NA	CASSIRTGPAQPQHF	TGTGCCAGTAGTATACGGACGGGTCCAGCCCAGCCCCAGCATTTT
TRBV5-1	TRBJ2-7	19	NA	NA	CASSLATGGRSGAAYEQYF	TGCGCCAGCAGCTTGGCGACAGGAGGTCGAAGCGGGGCAGCCTACGAGCAGTACTTC
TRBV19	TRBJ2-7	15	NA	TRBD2	CASSPRTSGSNEQYF	TGTGCCAGTAGTCCTAGGACTAGCGGGTCCAACGAGCAGTACTTC
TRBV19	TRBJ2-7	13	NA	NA	CAISKGTSYEQYF	TGTGCCATATCTAAGGGTACCTCCTACGAGCAGTACTTC
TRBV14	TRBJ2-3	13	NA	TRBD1	CASSRQGAISQYF	TGTGCCAGCAGCCGACAGGGGGCGATTTCGCAGTATTTT
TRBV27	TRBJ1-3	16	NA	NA	CASSLSRETSGNTIYF	TGTGCCAGCAGTTTATCGAGAGAGACCTCTGGAAACACCATATATTTT
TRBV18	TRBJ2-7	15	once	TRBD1	CASSPLRDRIYEQYF	TGTGCCAGCTCACCACTGCGGGACAGGATCTATGAGCAGTACTTC